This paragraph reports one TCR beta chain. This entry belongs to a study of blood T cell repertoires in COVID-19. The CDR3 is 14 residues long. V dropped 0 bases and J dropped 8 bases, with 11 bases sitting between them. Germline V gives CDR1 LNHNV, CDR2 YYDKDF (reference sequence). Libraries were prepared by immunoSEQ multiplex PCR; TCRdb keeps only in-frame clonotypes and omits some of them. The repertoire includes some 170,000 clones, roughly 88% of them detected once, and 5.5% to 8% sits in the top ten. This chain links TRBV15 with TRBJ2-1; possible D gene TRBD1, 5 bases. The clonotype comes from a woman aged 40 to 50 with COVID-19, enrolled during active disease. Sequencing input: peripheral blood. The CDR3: CATSRDQGADEQFF. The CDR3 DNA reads TGTGCCACCAGCAGAGATCAAGGGGCCGATGAGCAGTTCTTC.